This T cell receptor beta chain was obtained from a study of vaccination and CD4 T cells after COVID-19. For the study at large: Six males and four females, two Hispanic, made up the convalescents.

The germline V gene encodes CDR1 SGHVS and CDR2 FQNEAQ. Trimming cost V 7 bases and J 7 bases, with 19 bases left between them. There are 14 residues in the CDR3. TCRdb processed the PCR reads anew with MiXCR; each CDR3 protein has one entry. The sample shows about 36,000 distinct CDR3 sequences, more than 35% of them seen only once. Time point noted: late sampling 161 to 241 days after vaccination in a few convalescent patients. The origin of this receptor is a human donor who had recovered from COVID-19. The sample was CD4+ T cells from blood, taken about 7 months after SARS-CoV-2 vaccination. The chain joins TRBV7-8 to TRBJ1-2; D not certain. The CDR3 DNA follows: TGTGCCAGCAACAAACCGGGTCTCGTAGGTGGCTACACCTTC. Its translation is CASNKPGLVGGYTF.